This T cell receptor beta chain appears in the sequencing data of a study of T cells in Graves' hyperthyroidism and ophthalmopathy. The V and J ends lost 3 bases and 3 bases respectively, with 11 bases between them. The CDR3 loop spans 14 amino acids. Germline V gene sequence: CDR1 SEHNR, CDR2 FQNEAQ (reference sequence). Uncontrolled infection, other autoimmune disease, pregnancy or lactation barred patients from enrollment. This clonotype was seen many times. RNA transcripts served as the template for amplifying TCR beta CDR3 regions. The primer set for the first-round RT-PCR of the TCR CDR3 was HTBI. Each CDR3 protein gets one entry after TCRdb re-called the multiplex PCR reads with MiXCR. This table has 150,000 or so distinct CDR3 sequences, about 9.4% appearing once.

This sequence joins TRBV7-9 and TRBJ1-1, with a tentative D call TRBD1 (6 bases). The sequenced sample consisted of blood. The TCR sequence derives from a woman under 30 with Graves' hyperthyroidism that later progressed to Graves' ophthalmopathy. CDR3 sequence reads: CASSFRGLDTEAFF. The CDR3 region has the DNA TGTGCCAGCAGCTTCCGGGGGCTTGACACTGAAGCTTTCTTT.